The TCR beta chain under discussion was sequenced for a study of graft-versus-host responses after intestinal transplantation. On the study more broadly: Uniformly, recipients were administered anti-thymocyte globulin induction with subsequent tacrolimus and steroids for about 3 years.

Assay used: immunoSEQ multiplex PCR; TCRdb lists only in-frame clones, some missing. The sample has some 18,000 clones, roughly 78% seen once. V was pared by 4 bases and J by 5 bases, with 18 bases of the junction left unmatched. The CDR3 runs 17 residues. CDR1 is SGHRS, CDR2 YFSETQ, per germline. Processing of graft tissue released intraepithelial and lamina propria lymphocytes. The specimen was ileum tissue, collected less than 21 days after intestinal transplant. The receptor's source is a human patient who received an intestinal transplant, so some T cells may come from the graft donor. The chain combines TRBV5-1 with TRBJ2-7, with 7 positions matching TRBD1. The CDR3 nucleotides read TGCGCCAGCAGCCTACAGTACGTGACAGGGAAGGCGGACGAGCAGTACTTC. Its translation: CASSLQYVTGKADEQYF. Using reference TRBV5-1 and TRBJ2-7 for the parts outside the CDR3, the full variable domain is KAGVTQTPRYLIKTRGQQVTLSCSPISGHRSVSWYQQTPGQGLQFLFEYFSETQRNKGNFPGRFSGRQFSNSRSEMNVSTLELGDSALYLCASSLQYVTGKADEQYFGPGTRLTVT.